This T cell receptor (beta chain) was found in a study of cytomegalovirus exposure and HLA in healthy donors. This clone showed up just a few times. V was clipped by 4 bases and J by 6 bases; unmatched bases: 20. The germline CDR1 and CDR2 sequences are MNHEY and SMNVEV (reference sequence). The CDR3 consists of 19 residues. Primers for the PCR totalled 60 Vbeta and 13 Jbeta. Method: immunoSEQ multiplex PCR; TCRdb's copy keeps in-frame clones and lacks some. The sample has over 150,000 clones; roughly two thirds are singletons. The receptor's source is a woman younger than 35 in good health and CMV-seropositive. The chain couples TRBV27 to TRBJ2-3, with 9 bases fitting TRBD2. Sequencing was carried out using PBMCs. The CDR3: CASSSNRRGAGGGRDTQYF. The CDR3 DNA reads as TGTGCCAGCAGTTCGAACAGGCGTGGAGCGGGGGGTGGGCGGGATACGCAGTATTTT.